The rows below give T cell receptor beta chains drawn from one sample of a study of cytomegalovirus exposure and HLA in healthy donors. Sequenced by immunoSEQ multiplex PCR; TCRdb stores in-frame clones only, minus some. The sample lists about 190,000 clones, approximately 81% occurring once. The sequenced sample consisted of PBMCs. These receptors were obtained from a male donor in good health and CMV-seronegative. Each CDR3 is given with its conserved first and last residue. A D gene is named only where the DNA matches it firmly. Expanded clones get a size class; other rows say once, few or many, or leave the size out.

D gene	V gene	J gene	clone size	CDR3 DNA	CDR3 protein
TRBD2	TRBV7-6	TRBJ2-2	-	TGTGCCAGCAGCCGATCTAGCGGGGGGCTATCGAACACCGGGGAGCTGTTTTTT	CASSRSSGGLSNTGELFF
-	TRBV2	TRBJ2-7	once	TGTGCCAGCAGACCAGGGCTGAACGAGCAGTACTTC	CASRPGLNEQYF
TRBD2	TRBV5-1	TRBJ2-7	-	TGCGCCAGCAGCTTGGCGGGGGGCTCCTACGAGCAGTACTTC	CASSLAGGSYEQYF
-	TRBV4-1	TRBJ2-6	once	TGCGCCAGCAGCCAAGATCGTCAGGGGGGCCCTGGGGCCAACGTCCTGACTTTC	CASSQDRQGGPGANVLTF
TRBD1	TRBV28	TRBJ2-7	-	TGTGCCAGCAGTCCCGGGACAGGGCCCTACGAGCAGTACTTC	CASSPGTGPYEQYF
-	TRBV6-5	TRBJ2-5	few	TGTGCCAGCAGTTACGGTACTACTAAAGAGACCCAGTACTTC	CASSYGTTKETQYF
TRBD2	TRBV7-2	TRBJ2-7	-	TGTGCCAGCAGCTTAGTCGTCCTAGCGGGGGCCTACGAGCAGTACTTC	CASSLVVLAGAYEQYF
TRBD1	TRBV7-9	TRBJ2-1	-	TGTGCCAGCACCTCACAGGGGTTGGTCGATGAGCAGTTCTTC	CASTSQGLVDEQFF
-	TRBV4-1	TRBJ1-1	-	TGCGCCAGCAGCCAAGACCCTACAGGTCACGGCACTGAAGCTTTCTTT	CASSQDPTGHGTEAFF
TRBD2	TRBV7-8	TRBJ2-7	once	TGTGCCAGCAGCTTAGGGCCGGGACTAAGCTCCTACGAGCAGTACTTC	CASSLGPGLSSYEQYF
-	TRBV28	TRBJ1-4	-	TGTGCCAGCAGTTTAGATAGCGCAACTAATGAAAAACTGTTTTTT	CASSLDSATNEKLFF
-	TRBV7-2	TRBJ2-5	-	TGTGCCAGCAGCTCCCAGTCCAGGATGACCCAGTACTTC	CASSSQSRMTQYF
-	TRBV14	TRBJ1-1	-	TGTGCCAGCAGCCAAGCCGGCACTGAAGCTTTCTTT	CASSQAGTEAFF
TRBD1	TRBV10-2	TRBJ2-5	-	TGCGCCACCGGACAGGACGGAGAGACCCAGTACTTC	CATGQDGETQYF
-	TRBV4-1	TRBJ1-3	-	TGCGCCAGCAGCCAAGTACATCAAGGAGGCTCTGGAAACACCATATATTTT	CASSQVHQGGSGNTIYF
-	TRBV10-3	TRBJ1-1	-	TGTGCCATCAGTGAGACCCCCCAGGGTGCCACTGAAGCTTTCTTT	CAISETPQGATEAFF
TRBD2	TRBV5-5	TRBJ2-1	-	TGTGCCAGCAGCTTGGGGGGACTAGCGTACAATGAGCAGTTCTTC	CASSLGGLAYNEQFF
-	TRBV6-1	TRBJ2-5	-	TGTGCCAGCAGTGAGTTAAGCGGGCAAGAGACCCAGTACTTC	CASSELSGQETQYF
TRBD2	TRBV15	TRBJ2-5	-	TGTGCCACCAGCAGAGGAGATAGCGGGCAAGAGACCCAGTACTTC	CATSRGDSGQETQYF
-	TRBV28	TRBJ1-1	once	TGTGCCAGCATATTACAGGGGAACACTGAAGCTTTCTTT	CASILQGNTEAFF
-	TRBV5-1	TRBJ1-6	-	TGCGCCAGCAGCTTGGACAGGGTTTCACCCCTCCACTTT	CASSLDRVSPLHF
TRBD1	TRBV13	TRBJ2-3	-	TGTGCCAGCAGCCCCCGGTCAGGGGGAGGCACAGATACGCAGTATTTT	CASSPRSGGGTDTQYF
TRBD1	TRBV13	TRBJ2-2	-	TGTGCCAGCAGCTCGGGACAGGGGGCGCTTGGCGGGGAGCTGTTTTTT	CASSSGQGALGGELFF
TRBD1	TRBV11-2	TRBJ1-1	-	TGTGCCAGCAGCTTCGTGGGACAGGGGGCCCCATTTGAAGCTTTCTTT	CASSFVGQGAPFEAFF
-	TRBV9	TRBJ2-7	-	TGTGCCAGCAGCGTAGGAAGCCGAGGAAGCTACGAGCAGTACTTC	CASSVGSRGSYEQYF
-	TRBV5-6	TRBJ1-2	-	TGTGCCAGCAGCCCCCTGGGGCCCTATGGCTACCCCTTC	CASSPLGPYGYPF
TRBD1	TRBV5-1	TRBJ1-4	-	TGCGCCAGCAGCAGGGACAGGGGGCGCGTTGAAAAACTGTTTTTT	CASSRDRGRVEKLFF
TRBD2	TRBV4-3	TRBJ2-7	few	TGCGCCAGCAGCCCCGGGCCAGCGGGGGCTGCCTACGAGCAGTACTTC	CASSPGPAGAAYEQYF
-	TRBV28	TRBJ1-6	-	TGTGCCAGCAGTCCCCCAGGGCCCTCAAATTCACCCCTCCACTTT	CASSPPGPSNSPLHF
TRBD2	TRBV7-7	TRBJ2-3	-	TGTGCCAGCAGCCCGGGAACTAGCGGGGGAAGGGGAAGCACAGATACGCAGTATTTT	CASSPGTSGGRGSTDTQYF
TRBD1	TRBV12-5	TRBJ2-5	-	TGTGCTAGTGGTACGGACAGGGGCCCGCAAGAGACCCAGTACTTC	CASGTDRGPQETQYF
TRBD1	TRBV28	TRBJ1-5	-	TGTGCCAGCAGCCCAGGGGGCGCGAGCAATCAGCCCCAGCATTTT	CASSPGGASNQPQHF
TRBD1	TRBV4-3	TRBJ1-3	-	TGCGCCAGCAGCCAAGGGACAGGAGTGACGAACACCATATATTTT	CASSQGTGVTNTIYF
-	TRBV7-2	TRBJ2-7	-	TGTGCCAGCAGCTCCCGGGACAAGATGCAGCAGTACTTC	CASSSRDKMQQYF
TRBD2	TRBV5-4	TRBJ2-5	-	TGTGCCAGCAGGACGACTGGACTAGCGCGAGAGACCCAGTACTTC	CASRTTGLARETQYF
-	TRBV4-2	TRBJ1-6	-	TGTGCCAGCAGCCAAGATCCTTCGGCGACCCCAGGAACCCTCCACTTT	CASSQDPSATPGTLHF
-	TRBV4-3	TRBJ1-5	few	TGCGCCAGCAGCCAAGCAACGGGGAACAATCAGCCCCAGCATTTT	CASSQATGNNQPQHF
TRBD1	TRBV4-1	TRBJ1-4	few	TGCGCCAGCAGCCGCACCGGGACAGGGGCGGAAAAACTGTTTTTT	CASSRTGTGAEKLFF
TRBD1	TRBV9	TRBJ1-1	-	TGTGCCAGCAGCGTTTGGACAGGCGGGGTCGGACACACTGAAGCTTTCTTT	CASSVWTGGVGHTEAFF
-	TRBV5-6	TRBJ2-7	-	TGTGCCAGCAGCGCAACAGGGCTCGGCGGTTACGAGCAGTACTTC	CASSATGLGGYEQYF
-	TRBV5-4	TRBJ2-1	-	TGTGCCAGCAGCTCGGGACTGGAGGGCTACAATGAGCAGTTCTTC	CASSSGLEGYNEQFF
-	TRBV28	TRBJ1-2	-	TGTGCCAGCAGTTCAGGATATTCCGGCCTCTATGGCTACACCTTC	CASSSGYSGLYGYTF
-	TRBV5-4	TRBJ2-3	-	TGTGCCAGCAGCTTCGGGACAGATACGCAGTATTTT	CASSFGTDTQYF
TRBD1	TRBV4-2	TRBJ2-7	-	TGTGCCAGCAGCCTTCGGCCGGGACAGAACTACGAGCAGTACTTC	CASSLRPGQNYEQYF
TRBD2	TRBV4-1	TRBJ2-3	-	TGCGCCAGCAGCCAGAAAACGTCCAGCGGGGGGGCAGATACGCAGTATTTT	CASSQKTSSGGADTQYF
-	TRBV5-1	TRBJ1-2	-	TGCGCCAGCAGCTTGGCCGAACAGGGACAAGGCTACACCTTC	CASSLAEQGQGYTF
-	TRBV9	TRBJ2-2	-	TGTGCCAGCAGCGTAGCTATGGGCGTGACCGGGGAGCTGTTTTTT	CASSVAMGVTGELFF
-	TRBV7-2	TRBJ1-1	-	TGTGCCAGCAGCTTAGTCGGAGGGAACACTGAAGCTTTCTTT	CASSLVGGNTEAFF
-	TRBV9	TRBJ1-2	-	TGTGCCAGCAGCGCGGGGGGGACTAACTATGGCTACACCTTC	CASSAGGTNYGYTF
TRBD1	TRBV6-5	TRBJ1-2	-	TGTGCCAGCAGTTACCGGGACAGGGGACTCTATGGCTACACCTTC	CASSYRDRGLYGYTF
TRBD1	TRBV6-6	TRBJ1-1	-	TGTGCCAGCACCAACAGGGGAGGAAACACTGAAGCTTTCTTT	CASTNRGGNTEAFF
-	TRBV9	TRBJ1-1	-	TGTGCCAGCAGCGTAGATATAGCCTGGAACACTGAAGCTTTCTTT	CASSVDIAWNTEAFF
TRBD2	TRBV28	TRBJ2-5	-	TGTGCCAGCAGTGTCCTAGCGGGGCTACAAGAGACCCAGTACTTC	CASSVLAGLQETQYF
TRBD1	TRBV5-1	TRBJ2-7	-	TGCGCCAGCAGCCCGGTCCCGGGACAGGGTAGCTCCTACGAGCAGTACTTC	CASSPVPGQGSSYEQYF